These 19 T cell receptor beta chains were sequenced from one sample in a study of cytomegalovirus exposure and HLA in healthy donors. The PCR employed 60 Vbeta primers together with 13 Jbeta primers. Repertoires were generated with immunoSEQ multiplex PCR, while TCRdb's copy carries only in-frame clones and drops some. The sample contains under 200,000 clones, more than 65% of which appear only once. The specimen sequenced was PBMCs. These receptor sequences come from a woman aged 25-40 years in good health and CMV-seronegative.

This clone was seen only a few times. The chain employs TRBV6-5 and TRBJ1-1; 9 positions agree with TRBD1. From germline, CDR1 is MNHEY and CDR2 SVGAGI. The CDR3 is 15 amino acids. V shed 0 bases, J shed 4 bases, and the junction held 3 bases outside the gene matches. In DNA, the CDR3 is TGTGCCAGCAGTTACTCTGGGACAGGGCCCACTGAAGCTTTCTTT. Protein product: CASSYSGTGPTEAFF.

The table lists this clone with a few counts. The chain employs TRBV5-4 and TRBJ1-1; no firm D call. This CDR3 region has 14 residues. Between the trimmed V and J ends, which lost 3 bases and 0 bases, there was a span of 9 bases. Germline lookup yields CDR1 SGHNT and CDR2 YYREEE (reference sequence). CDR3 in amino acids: CASSSKDMNTEAFF. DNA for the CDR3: TGTGCCAGCAGCTCCAAAGACATGAACACTGAAGCTTTCTTT.

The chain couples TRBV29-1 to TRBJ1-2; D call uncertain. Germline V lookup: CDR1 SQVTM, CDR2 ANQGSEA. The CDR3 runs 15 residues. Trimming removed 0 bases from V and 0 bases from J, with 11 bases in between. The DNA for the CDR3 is TGCAGCGTTGAAGATCTTCCTGTTCCTAACTATGGCTACACCTTC. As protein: CSVEDLPVPNYGYTF.

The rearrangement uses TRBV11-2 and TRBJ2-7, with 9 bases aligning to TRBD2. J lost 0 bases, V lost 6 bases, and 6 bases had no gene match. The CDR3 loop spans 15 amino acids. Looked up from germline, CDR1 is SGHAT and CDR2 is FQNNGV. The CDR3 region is CASRQTSGGSYEQYF. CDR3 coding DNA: TGTGCCAGCAGGCAGACTAGCGGAGGCTCCTACGAGCAGTACTTC.

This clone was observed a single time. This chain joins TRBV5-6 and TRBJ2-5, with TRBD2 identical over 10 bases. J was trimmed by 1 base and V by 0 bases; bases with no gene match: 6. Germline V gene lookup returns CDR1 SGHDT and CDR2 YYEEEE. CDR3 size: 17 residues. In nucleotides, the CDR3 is TGTGCCAGCAGCTTGGATCCTAGCGGGAGAGGCCAAGAGACCCAGTACTTC. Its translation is CASSLDPSGRGQETQYF.

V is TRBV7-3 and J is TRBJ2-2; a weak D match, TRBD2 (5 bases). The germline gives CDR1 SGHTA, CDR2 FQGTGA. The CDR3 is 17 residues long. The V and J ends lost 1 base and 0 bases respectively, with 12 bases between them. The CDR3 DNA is TGTGCCAGCAGCTTAATAGGCGGGTTGACGAACACCGGGGAGCTGTTTTTT. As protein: CASSLIGGLTNTGELFF.

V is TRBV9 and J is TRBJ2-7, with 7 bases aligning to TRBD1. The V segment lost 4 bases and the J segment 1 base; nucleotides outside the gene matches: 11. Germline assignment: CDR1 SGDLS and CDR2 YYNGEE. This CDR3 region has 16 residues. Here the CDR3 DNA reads TGTGCCAGCAGCCCCCGTCTCCGGGACAGTTCCTACGAGCAGTACTTC. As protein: CASSPRLRDSSYEQYF.

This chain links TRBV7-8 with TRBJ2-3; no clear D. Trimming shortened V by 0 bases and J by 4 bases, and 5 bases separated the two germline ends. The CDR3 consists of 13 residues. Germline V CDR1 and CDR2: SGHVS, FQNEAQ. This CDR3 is CASSLASSDTQYF. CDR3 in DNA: TGTGCCAGCAGCTTAGCGAGTTCAGATACGCAGTATTTT.

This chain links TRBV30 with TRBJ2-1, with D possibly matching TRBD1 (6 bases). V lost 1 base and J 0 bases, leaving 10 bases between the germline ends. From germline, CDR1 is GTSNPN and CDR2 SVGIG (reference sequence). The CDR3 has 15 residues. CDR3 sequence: CAWSEGVLSYNEQFF. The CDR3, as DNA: TGTGCCTGGAGTGAGGGGGTCCTCTCCTACAATGAGCAGTTCTTC.

The CDR3 nucleotides are TGTGCCAGCAGCTTGGTTAGCGGGGGGACCCACGAGCAGTACTTC. Protein product: CASSLVSGGTHEQYF. The V gene is TRBV5-6, the J gene TRBJ2-7; 10 bases align to TRBD2. The CDR3 has 15 amino acids. V lost 0 bases and J lost 5; bases outside the gene matches: 5. Germline V gene lookup returns CDR1 SGHDT and CDR2 YYEEEE.

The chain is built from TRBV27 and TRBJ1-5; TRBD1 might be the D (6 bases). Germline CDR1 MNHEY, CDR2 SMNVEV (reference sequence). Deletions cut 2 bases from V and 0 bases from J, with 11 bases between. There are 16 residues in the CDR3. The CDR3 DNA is TGTGCCAGCAGTTTACAGGGGACCTATAGCAATCAGCCCCAGCATTTT. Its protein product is CASSLQGTYSNQPQHF.

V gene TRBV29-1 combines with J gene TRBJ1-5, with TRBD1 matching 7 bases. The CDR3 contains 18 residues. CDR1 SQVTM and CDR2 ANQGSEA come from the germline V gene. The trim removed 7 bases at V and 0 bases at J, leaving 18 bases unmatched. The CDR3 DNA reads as TGCAGCGCTGCCGCTCGGGACAGAGACCAATATAGCAATCAGCCCCAGCATTTT. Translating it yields CSAAARDRDQYSNQPQHF. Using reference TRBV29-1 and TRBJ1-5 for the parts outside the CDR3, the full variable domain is SAVISQKPSRDICQRGTSLTIQCQVDSQVTMMFWYRQQPGQSLTLIATANQGSEATYESGFVIDKFPISRPNLTFSTLTVSNMSPEDSSIYLCSAAARDRDQYSNQPQHFGDGTRLSIL.

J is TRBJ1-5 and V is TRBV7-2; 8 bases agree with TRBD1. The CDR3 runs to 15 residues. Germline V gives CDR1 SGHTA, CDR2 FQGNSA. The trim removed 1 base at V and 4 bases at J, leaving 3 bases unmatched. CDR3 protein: CASSLVTGENQPQHF. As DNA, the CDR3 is TGTGCCAGCAGCTTAGTGACAGGGGAGAATCAGCCCCAGCATTTT.

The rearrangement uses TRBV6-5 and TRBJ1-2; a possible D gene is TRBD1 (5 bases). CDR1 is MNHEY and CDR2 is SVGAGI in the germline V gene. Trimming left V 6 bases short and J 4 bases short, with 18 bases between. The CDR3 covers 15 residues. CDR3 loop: CASSRTSTAFYGYTF. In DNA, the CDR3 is TGTGCCAGCAGCCGGACCTCGACAGCCTTCTATGGCTACACCTTC.

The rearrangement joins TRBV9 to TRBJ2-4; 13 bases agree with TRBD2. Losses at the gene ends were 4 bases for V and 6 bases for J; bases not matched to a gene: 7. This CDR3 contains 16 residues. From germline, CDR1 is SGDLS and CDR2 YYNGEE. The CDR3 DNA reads TGTGCCAGCAGCTCTGGACTAGCGGGAGCTTTAAACATTCAGTACTTC. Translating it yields CASSSGLAGALNIQYF.

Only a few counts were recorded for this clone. The CDR3 sequence is CAWGEGTGELFF. In nucleotides, the CDR3 is TGTGCCTGGGGGGAGGGAACCGGGGAGCTGTTTTTT. The chain employs TRBV30 and TRBJ2-2; 7 nucleotides agree with TRBD2. This CDR3 has 12 amino acids. The V gene's germline CDR1 is GTSNPN and CDR2 SVGIG (reference sequence). Unmatched junction bases numbered 2, after V lost 5 bases and J lost 5 bases.

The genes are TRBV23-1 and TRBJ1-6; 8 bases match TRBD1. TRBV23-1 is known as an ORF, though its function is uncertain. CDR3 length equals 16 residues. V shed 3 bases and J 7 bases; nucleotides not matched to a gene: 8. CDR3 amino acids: CASSHFGTGQNSPLHF. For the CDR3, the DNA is TGCGCCAGCAGTCATTTCGGGACAGGTCAAAATTCACCCCTCCACTTT.

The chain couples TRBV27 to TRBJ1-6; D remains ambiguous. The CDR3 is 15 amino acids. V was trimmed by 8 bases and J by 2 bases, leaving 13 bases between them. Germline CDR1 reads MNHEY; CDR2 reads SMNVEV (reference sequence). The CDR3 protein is CASRRATPYNSPLHF. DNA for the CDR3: TGTGCCAGCCGGAGGGCGACCCCCTATAATTCACCCCTCCACTTT.

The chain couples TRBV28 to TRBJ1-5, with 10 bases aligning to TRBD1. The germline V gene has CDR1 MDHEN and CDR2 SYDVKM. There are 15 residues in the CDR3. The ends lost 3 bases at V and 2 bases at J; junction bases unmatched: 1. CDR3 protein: CASSFGTGGNQPQHF. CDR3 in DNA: TGTGCCAGCAGTTTCGGGACAGGGGGCAATCAGCCCCAGCATTTT.